The sample holds one count of the clone carrying this T cell receptor beta chain. Its antigen is as yet unknown. A sample-barcoded 5' primer and a J-beta primer mix were used in a second PCR of roughly 7 to 11 cycles. MiXCR, run by TCRdb on the 5' RACE reads, gives a single entry per CDR3 protein. The table has 1.5 million or so distinct CDR3 sequences, less than 45% seen once; the top ten hold about 4.1%. This sample was taken from a study of blood T cells in healthy people across ages. Whole-study results and caveats: Estimates drawn from one million T cells were deemed to understate diversity. Diversity of TCR beta correlated strongly with naive T cell percentage.

The CDR3 is 13 residues long. V was clipped by 7 bases and J by 12 bases; unmatched bases: 14. Germline CDR1 is MNHEY and CDR2 is SVGEGT. The clonotype was recovered from a woman younger than 30 in good health. What was sequenced was blood. The gene calls are TRBV6-2 or TRBV6-3 and TRBJ1-2, with 7 bases matching TRBD1. This CDR3 reads CASNIQGRSGNTF. CDR3 nucleotide sequence: TGTGCCAGCAATATACAGGGGCGTAGCGGCAACACCTTC.